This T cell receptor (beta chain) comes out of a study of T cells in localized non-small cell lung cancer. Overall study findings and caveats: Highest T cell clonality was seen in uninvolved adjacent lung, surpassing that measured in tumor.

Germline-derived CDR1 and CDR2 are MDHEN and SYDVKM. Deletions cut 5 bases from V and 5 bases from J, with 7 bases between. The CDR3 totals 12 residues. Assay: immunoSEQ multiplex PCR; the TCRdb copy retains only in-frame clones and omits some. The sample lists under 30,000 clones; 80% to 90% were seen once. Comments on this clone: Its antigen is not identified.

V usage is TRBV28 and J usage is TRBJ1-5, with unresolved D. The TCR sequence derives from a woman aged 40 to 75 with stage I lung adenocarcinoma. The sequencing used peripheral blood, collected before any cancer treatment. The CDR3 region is CASSVTYQPQHF. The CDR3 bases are TGTGCCAGCAGTGTTACTTATCAGCCCCAGCATTTT.